This T cell receptor beta chain was sequenced during a study of molecular identifiers for immune sequencing clone quantification. Each CDR3 protein gets one entry after TCRdb re-called the PCR reads with MiXCR. The repertoire holds 85,000 to 130,000 distinct CDR3 sequences, with 36% as singletons. V dropped 1 base and J dropped 7; count of bases not matched to a gene: 6. This CDR3 contains 14 residues. Germline V CDR1 and CDR2: DFQATT, SNEGSKA (reference sequence). The clonotype was recovered from a human donor in good health. Some libraries in this study had Jurkat cell RNA spiked in. Sequencing used naive CD8+ T cells from blood, with Jurkat cell RNA spiked in. Subset in this sample: FACS-sorted CD8+CD4-CCR7+CD45RA+ naive T cells. This sequence joins TRBV20-1 and TRBJ1-5; 8 bases line up with TRBD1. The CDR3 DNA reads TGCAGTGCTAGAGGTACAGGGGGGGGCCAGCCCCAGCATTTT. Its protein product is CSARGTGGGQPQHF.